The source of this TCR beta chain is a study of regulatory T cells in long-lasting Graves disease. V shed 8 bases and J 4 bases; nucleotides not matched to a gene: 10. This CDR3 has 14 amino acids. The germline V gene has CDR1 MNHEY and CDR2 SMNVEV (reference sequence). This clonotype turned up a few times. A read error is possible here, since a much larger clone lies one base away. Combining iRepertoire HTBI primers with Arm-PCR of CDR3 regions, the authors built TCR beta libraries. TCRdb reanalysed the multiplex PCR reads using MiXCR and keeps one entry per CDR3 protein. This sample has around 250,000 distinct CDR3 sequences, with around 18% found just once. Time point of the sample: newly diagnosed GD, antithyroid drugs for less than 3 months. From RNA extracted from PBMCs, the TCR library was made. In addition, the sample was reused for a study of T cells in Graves' hyperthyroidism and ophthalmopathy.

The sample here was peripheral blood mononuclear cells (PBMCs), taken at new diagnosis, from a patient treated with antithyroid drugs. The TCR comes from a woman under 40 with Graves disease. The chain combines TRBV27 with TRBJ2-7; TRBD1 agrees at 8 bases. The DNA for the CDR3 is TGTGCCAGCGGTCGGACAGGGTCTCAGTACGAGCAGTACTTC. It yields the protein CASGRTGSQYEQYF.